The 21 T cell receptor beta chains given below trace back to one sample, sequenced in a study of regulatory T cells in long-lasting Graves disease. Through Arm-PCR of CDR3 regions and iRepertoire HTBI primers, TCR beta libraries were built. One entry per CDR3 protein, called by TCRdb with MiXCR from the multiplex PCR reads. The sample holds 600,000 to 800,000 distinct CDR3 sequences; 30% are singletons and the top ten take under 50%. The time point: persistent/refractory GD, antithyroid drugs over 5 years with positive TRAb. There was RNA extracted from PBMCs, and the TCR library was made from it. The specimen comprised peripheral blood mononuclear cells (PBMCs), sampled when the disease was refractory, from a patient treated with antithyroid drugs. These receptors originate from a female donor with Graves disease.

This clonotype was counted at least ten times. The chain employs TRBV28 and TRBJ2-7; D not certain. CDR1 is MDHEN, CDR2 SYDVKM, per germline. The V end lost 3 bases, the J end lost 4 bases, and 13 bases lay between the germline ends. CDR3 length: 14 amino acids. CDR3 nucleotides: TGTGCCAGCAGTTTTTTCAACAGACTGTACGAGCAGTACTTC. This gives the protein CASSFFNRLYEQYF.

This clonotype was detected a few times. The rearrangement joins TRBV20-1 to TRBJ1-1; D gene unclear. V dropped 3 bases and J dropped 3 bases, with 14 bases sitting between them. This CDR3 has 14 amino acids. CDR1 is DFQATT, CDR2 SNEGSKA, per germline (reference sequence). For the CDR3, the DNA is TGCAGTGCTAGCCCGCCGCGTTGGGACACTGAAGCTTTCTTT. This codes for CSASPPRWDTEAFF.

The V call is TRBV19, the J call TRBJ1-1; tentatively, D is TRBD1 (6 bases). The CDR3 totals 12 residues. Germline V lookup: CDR1 LNHDA, CDR2 SQIVND (reference sequence). Trimming shortened V by 8 bases and J by 9 bases, and 16 bases separated the two germline ends. CDR3 nucleotides: TGTGCCAGTGCCCAAGGGGGGAAGCAAGCTTTCTTT. Protein product: CASAQGGKQAFF.

The chain employs TRBV5-6 and TRBJ2-7; 8 bases match TRBD2. Germline trimming cut 0 bases from V and 6 bases from J; bases unmatched to any gene: 5. The germline gives CDR1 SGHDT, CDR2 YYEEEE. CDR3 size: 14 residues. The CDR3 loop reads CASSLGREGPEQYF. The CDR3 DNA reads as TGTGCCAGCAGCTTGGGTCGGGAGGGCCCCGAGCAGTACTTC.

This clonotype appeared a few times. The CDR3 nucleotides are TGTGCCAGCAGTTTAAAGCTTGTCACTGAAGCTTTCTTT. The encoded protein is CASSLKLVTEAFF. The J gene is TRBJ1-1, the V gene TRBV12-3 or TRBV12-4; D gene unclear. The CDR3 has 13 amino acids. V lost 2 bases and J 4 bases, leaving 8 bases between the germline ends.

The genes are TRBV3-1 and TRBJ1-1; no definite D call. The CDR3 covers 11 residues. The V gene's germline CDR1 is LGHDT and CDR2 YNNKEL (reference sequence). Trimming cost V 4 bases and J 8 bases, with 8 bases left between them. The CDR3: CASSRMEEAFF. For the CDR3, the DNA is TGTGCCAGCAGCCGCATGGAAGAAGCTTTCTTT.

This clonotype was detected many times. The chain couples TRBV20-1 to TRBJ2-5, with 11 bases aligning to TRBD2. CDR3 size: 17 residues. The V gene end was trimmed by 6 bases and the J gene end by 5 bases; junction bases not matched to a gene: 17. Germline V gene lookup returns CDR1 DFQATT and CDR2 SNEGSKA (reference sequence). CDR3 in DNA: TGCAGTGCGAAGGGCAGGGCTAGCGGGAGGTGGGCGGAGACCCAGTACTTC. Translation: CSAKGRASGRWAETQYF.

This clonotype was detected ten times or more. The genes are TRBV6-5 and TRBJ1-2, with D uncertain. This CDR3 comprises 14 residues. V was cut by 2 bases and J by 0 bases, with 7 bases left in between. The germline V gene encodes CDR1 MNHEY and CDR2 SVGAGI. The CDR3 DNA is TGTGCCAGCAGTTACAGTACCCCTAACTATGGCTACACCTTC. This codes for CASSYSTPNYGYTF.

The genes are TRBV5-1 and TRBJ2-1; 7 bases agree with TRBD2. CDR1 and CDR2 from the germline V gene are SGHRS and YFSETQ. The trim removed 4 bases at V and 7 bases at J, leaving 8 bases unmatched. CDR3 size: 14 residues. The CDR3 sequence: CASSTGLGGNEQFF. The CDR3, as DNA: TGCGCCAGCAGCACTGGACTGGGGGGGAATGAGCAGTTCTTC.

This clonotype occurred many times. This sequence joins TRBV12-3 or TRBV12-4 and TRBJ2-7; 10 bases agree with TRBD1. With V trimmed by 5 bases and J by 3 bases, 4 bases remained unmatched. There are 14 residues in the CDR3. The CDR3: CASSTGTGVYEQYF. Here the CDR3 DNA reads TGTGCCAGCAGTACCGGGACAGGGGTCTACGAGCAGTACTTC.

This clonotype was seen a handful of times. The chain recombines TRBV10-3 with TRBJ1-1, with D unclear. Germline V gene sequence: CDR1 ENHRY, CDR2 SYGVKD. Trimming took 2 bases from V and 2 from J, leaving 15 bases between them. The CDR3 spans 16 residues. CDR3 DNA sequence: TGTGCCATCAGTGAGAGGCCGTCCTACGATAACACTGAAGCTTTCTTT. Protein product: CAISERPSYDNTEAFF.

Only a few counts were recorded for this clonotype. This chain connects TRBV11-2 to TRBJ1-2; D unresolved. The V and J ends lost 1 base and 4 bases respectively, with 16 bases between them. CDR3 size: 16 residues. Germline V lookup: CDR1 SGHAT, CDR2 FQNNGV. CDR3 protein: CASSLGLTGLSYGYTF. DNA of the CDR3: TGTGCCAGCAGCTTAGGACTAACCGGGCTAAGCTATGGCTACACCTTC.

J is TRBJ1-1 and V is TRBV6-2 or TRBV6-3; no clear D. The CDR3 runs 14 residues. Deletions cut 1 base from V and 5 bases from J, with 11 bases between. Germline CDR1 MNHEY, CDR2 SVGEGT. DNA for the CDR3: TGTGCCAGCAGTTACTTGGGCGCCGGGACTGAAGCTTTCTTT. Translation gives CASSYLGAGTEAFF.

Notes on this clonotype: Since a much larger clone is just one base distant, this may be a read error. This chain links TRBV2 with TRBJ1-4; the D gene is possibly TRBD1 (5 bases). Germline lookup yields CDR1 SNHLY and CDR2 FYNNEI. The CDR3 contains 14 residues. The CDR3 DNA is TGTGCCAGCAGTGGGGCGGGGGATGGAGAAAAACTGCTTTTT. Its protein product is CASSGAGDGEKLLF.

This clonotype appeared a few times. V gene TRBV20-1 combines with J gene TRBJ1-4; D remains unclear. The CDR3 is 13 residues long. The germline V and J ends were trimmed by 1 base and 4 bases, with 7 bases remaining between them. Germline V gives CDR1 DFQATT, CDR2 SNEGSKA (reference sequence). As DNA, the CDR3 is TGCAGTGCTAGAGCGGGCGGTAATGAAAAACTGTTTTTT. It encodes CSARAGGNEKLFF.

This clonotype was seen a single time. The chain carries TRBV20-1 and TRBJ2-7; 9 bases are a match to TRBD1. With 3 bases clipped from V and 2 bases from J, the junction kept 5 bases outside the gene matches. This CDR3 is 14 amino acids long. Germline V gives CDR1 DFQATT, CDR2 SNEGSKA (reference sequence). DNA for the CDR3: TGCAGTGCTAGCGGGACAGGGCACCCCTACGAGCAGTACTTC. It encodes CSASGTGHPYEQYF.

This clonotype was found a few times. The chain couples TRBV29-1 to TRBJ1-1, with D hard to call. CDR3 size: 12 residues. V lost 8 bases, J lost 3 bases, and 13 bases lay in between. From germline, CDR1 is SQVTM and CDR2 ANQGSEA. The DNA of the CDR3 is TGCAGCTTCGCCGGGGAGTACACTGAAGCTTTCTTT. Translated, it gives CSFAGEYTEAFF.

This clonotype was counted a single time. The chain links TRBV11-2 to TRBJ2-1; D is perhaps TRBD1 (6 bases). Germline V gene lookup returns CDR1 SGHAT and CDR2 FQNNGV. This CDR3 has 12 amino acids. The ends were cut back, 6 bases at V and 6 bases at J, with 9 bases in the middle. The CDR3 sequence: CASRADSNEQFF. The CDR3 DNA reads TGTGCCAGCAGGGCGGACAGCAATGAGCAGTTCTTC.

This clonotype has just a few counts. The chain is built from TRBV6-1 and TRBJ1-1; 9 positions match TRBD1. Unmatched junction bases numbered 11, after V lost 5 bases and J lost 7 bases. CDR1 and CDR2 from the germline V gene are MNHNS and SASEGT. The CDR3 totals 15 residues. The CDR3 DNA reads TGTGCCAGCAGTCCGTATCCGGGACAGGGTAATGAAGCTTTCTTT. Protein product: CASSPYPGQGNEAFF.

The J gene is TRBJ2-7, the V gene TRBV30; possible D gene TRBD1, 7 bases. CDR3 length equals 16 residues. Per the germline V gene, CDR1 is GTSNPN and CDR2 is SVGIG (reference sequence). V lost 3 bases and J lost 6, with 24 bases in between. The DNA for the CDR3 is TGTGCCTGGAGCCTAGGGACAGCCCTCCGGGAGTGCGAGCAGTACTTC. Residues: CAWSLGTALRECEQYF.

The chain uses TRBV5-1 and TRBJ2-5; the D call may be TRBD1 or TRBD2 (5 bases each). The V end was cut by 0 bases, the J end by 10 bases, with 10 bases between. Germline values: CDR1 SGHRS, CDR2 YFSETQ. The CDR3 is 12 residues long. CDR3 protein: CASSLDRDLQYF. In nucleotides, the CDR3 is TGCGCCAGCAGCTTGGATAGGGACCTCCAGTACTTC. Based on the CDR3 plus reference TRBV5-1 and TRBJ2-5, the full variable domain is KAGVTQTPRYLIKTRGQQVTLSCSPISGHRSVSWYQQTPGQGLQFLFEYFSETQRNKGNFPGRFSGRQFSNSRSEMNVSTLELGDSALYLCASSLDRDLQYFGPGTRLLVL.